This TCR beta chain came from a study of T-cell memory formation after mild COVID-19. At the level of the study: Largely donor-specific sequence clusters came from two donors.

A few counts support this clonotype. Germline V gives CDR1 SGHRS, CDR2 YFSETQ. The CDR3 has 15 residues. V was clipped by 6 bases and J by 0 bases, with 14 bases between them. TCRdb re-called the 5' RACE reads with MiXCR, one entry per CDR3 protein. The top ten clones hold 22% of a sample with a few hundred thousand distinct CDR3 sequences, around a tenth of them seen once. The genes are TRBV5-1 and TRBJ2-3; D might be TRBD1 (6 bases). This receptor was identified in a man between 18 and 29 years old who had mild COVID-19 (a few samples of this study predate the infection). Cell type and time point are not known. The material sequenced was PBMCs or a T cell subset sorted from them (not recorded which). Written as DNA, the CDR3 is TGCGCCAGCACCACCGGACAGACAAGCACAGATACGCAGTATTTT. As protein: CASTTGQTSTDTQYF.